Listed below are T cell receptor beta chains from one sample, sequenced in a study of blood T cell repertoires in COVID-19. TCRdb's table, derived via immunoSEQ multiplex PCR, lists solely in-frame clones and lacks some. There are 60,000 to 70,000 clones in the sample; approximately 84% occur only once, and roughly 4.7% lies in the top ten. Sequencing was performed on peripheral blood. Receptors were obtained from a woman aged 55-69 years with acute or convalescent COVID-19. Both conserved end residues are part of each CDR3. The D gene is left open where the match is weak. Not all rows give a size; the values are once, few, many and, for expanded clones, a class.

TGTGCCATCAGACAGGGGCTTAATGAAAAACTGTTTTTT CAIRQGLNEKLFF TRBJ1-4 NA 13 TRBD1 TRBV10-3
TGTGCCAGCAGTTTAGCGGACATCGGCCTGTACTTC CASSLADIGLYF TRBJ2-7 NA 12 NA TRBV12-3/TRBV12-4
TGTGCCATCAGTGAGTCGAAGGTTGGTCTGAGTCTAGGCACCGGGGAGCTGTTTTTT CAISESKVGLSLGTGELFF TRBJ2-2 NA 19 NA TRBV10-3
TGTGCCAGCAGCTTACAGTCGGGGGGGTTCACCGGGGAGCTGTTTTTT CASSLQSGGFTGELFF TRBJ2-2 NA 16 TRBD2 TRBV7-2
TGTGCCAGCAGTAAACAGGGTGTCACCGGGGAGCTGTTTTTT CASSKQGVTGELFF TRBJ2-2 NA 14 NA TRBV6-5
TGTGCCAGCTCGCCCACAGGGGGTACGTACAATGAGCAGTTCTTC CASSPTGGTYNEQFF TRBJ2-1 NA 15 TRBD1 TRBV18
TGTGCCAGCAGCGTAGGTTCAGTTATGAACACTGAAGCTTTCTTT CASSVGSVMNTEAFF TRBJ1-1 NA 15 NA TRBV9
TGCGCCAGCAGCCAAGATGCCCCCACGGCAGGGATCGAAAAACTGTTTTTT CASSQDAPTAGIEKLFF TRBJ1-4 NA 17 NA TRBV4-1
TGCGCCAGCAGCCAAGATCTAGGAGTTGGCTACACCTTC CASSQDLGVGYTF TRBJ1-2 NA 13 NA TRBV4-1
TGTGCCAGCACTGACCCCGAGGGTTCCTACGAGCAGTACTTC CASTDPEGSYEQYF TRBJ2-7 NA 14 NA TRBV2
TGTGCCAGCAGAGCAACTAGCGGGGGCTCCTACGAGCAGTACTTC CASRATSGGSYEQYF TRBJ2-7 NA 15 TRBD2 TRBV2
TGTGCCAGCTTCAGGGCTAAGGGCACTGAAGCTTTCTTT CASFRAKGTEAFF TRBJ1-1 NA 13 NA TRBV6-5
TGTGCCAGCAGTTACCCCCAGGGGGCTAGGAATTCACCCCTCCACTTT CASSYPQGARNSPLHF TRBJ1-6 NA 16 TRBD1 TRBV6-5
TGCAGCGTTGCCAGGGGATATGGCTACACCTTC CSVARGYGYTF TRBJ1-2 NA 11 NA TRBV29-1
TGTGCCAGCAGCTTTAGCGGGGCTAGCACAGATACGCAGTATTTT CASSFSGASTDTQYF TRBJ2-3 NA 15 TRBD2 TRBV7-9
TGCGCCAGCAGCCTCGGGTGGCCAGATCGTAGGAATTCACCCCTCCACTTT CASSLGWPDRRNSPLHF TRBJ1-6 NA 17 NA TRBV5-1
TGTGCCAGCAGTTACTCGCAGTATAGCAATCAGCCCCAGCATTTT CASSYSQYSNQPQHF TRBJ1-5 once 15 NA TRBV6-5
TGTGCCAGCAGCTCCAGGGGCCCCAATGAAAAACTGTTTTTT CASSSRGPNEKLFF TRBJ1-4 NA 14 NA TRBV7-2
TGTGCCAGCAGCCAAGATTCCAGGGGACCTAATGAAAAACTGTTTTTT CASSQDSRGPNEKLFF TRBJ1-4 NA 16 NA TRBV14
TGTGCCAGCAGCTTGGGACAGGCCTCGAACACTGAAGCTTTCTTT CASSLGQASNTEAFF TRBJ1-1 few 15 NA TRBV5-8
TGTGCCAGCAGTTACTCGGGGGGGGCGGGAGAGACCCAGTACTTC CASSYSGGAGETQYF TRBJ2-5 NA 15 NA TRBV6-5
TGCGCCAGCAGCGAGACAGTTTACGAGCAGTACTTC CASSETVYEQYF TRBJ2-7 NA 12 NA TRBV5-1
TGTGCCACCAGCAGGACAGGGGGCTTCGAAAAACTGTTTTTT CATSRTGGFEKLFF TRBJ1-4 NA 14 TRBD1 TRBV15
TGTGCCACCAGCAGAGAGAGGGCTGGAAACACCATATATTTT CATSRERAGNTIYF TRBJ1-3 NA 14 NA TRBV15
TGTGCCAGCAGTTTATTGGCGGGAAGTGGCTACACCTTC CASSLLAGSGYTF TRBJ1-2 NA 13 NA TRBV12-3/TRBV12-4
TGTGCCTGGAGTAACGACCGGACAGGGGGCTGGGCTAACTATGGCTACACCTTC CAWSNDRTGGWANYGYTF TRBJ1-2 NA 18 TRBD1 TRBV30
TGCGCCAGCAGCTCCACCGGGGAGGCCTATGGCTACACCTTC CASSSTGEAYGYTF TRBJ1-2 NA 14 NA TRBV5-1
TGTGCCAGTGCGGGGTTCTATGGACCGGACACCGGGGAGCTGTTTTTT CASAGFYGPDTGELFF TRBJ2-2 NA 16 NA TRBV19
TGTGCCAGCTTAGGGGCCTATGGCTACACCTTC CASLGAYGYTF TRBJ1-2 NA 11 NA TRBV3-1/TRBV3-2
TGTGCCATCAAGCCACAGGGTCATAGCAATCAGCCCCAGCATTTT CAIKPQGHSNQPQHF TRBJ1-5 few 15 NA TRBV10-3
TGTGCCAGCAGCCCGCATGACCCGCCACCCTCGGGGAGGGACTACGAGCAGTACTTC CASSPHDPPPSGRDYEQYF TRBJ2-7 NA 19 TRBD2 TRBV9
TGCAGCGTTGAAGATCAGGGGGATGAGCAGTTCTTC CSVEDQGDEQFF TRBJ2-1 NA 12 TRBD1 TRBV29-1
TGTGCCAGCTCGTCGGGGGAGACCCAGTACTTC CASSSGETQYF TRBJ2-5 NA 11 NA TRBV18
TGTGCCAGTTCGGAGAGCTCCTACGAGCAGTACTTC CASSESSYEQYF TRBJ2-7 NA 12 NA TRBV19
TGTGCCAGCAGCCACAGAGGGTTCACAGATACGCAGTATTTT CASSHRGFTDTQYF TRBJ2-3 NA 14 NA TRBV7-2
TGCGCCAGCAGCTTCCGAGAGGCCGACACCGGGGAGCTGTTTTTT CASSFREADTGELFF TRBJ2-2 NA 15 NA TRBV5-1
TGCGCCAGCAGTCGGGGCACTGAAGCTTTCTTT CASSRGTEAFF TRBJ1-1 NA 11 NA TRBV10-2
TGTGCCAGCAGCGTAGAGTTACTTTCCGCCGGCAATGAGCAGTTCTTC CASSVELLSAGNEQFF TRBJ2-1 NA 16 NA TRBV9
TGTGCCAGCAGCTTAACCCGGACAGGGTCCGCCGGGGAGCTGTTTTTT CASSLTRTGSAGELFF TRBJ2-2 NA 16 TRBD1 TRBV7-3
TGTGCCAGCAGCGTAGAGCGCGAGGAGCAGTTCTTC CASSVEREEQFF TRBJ2-1 NA 12 NA TRBV9